This TCR beta chain was recorded in a study of follicular helper T cells after annual influenza vaccination. Study-level background: Sampling occurred days 0, 7 and 28 after each influenza vaccination. General study points: Most later recoveries of Day 7 ICOS+CD38+ clones were ICOS-CD38- cTfh.

Repertoires were generated with immunoSEQ multiplex PCR, while TCRdb's copy carries only in-frame clones and drops some. The sample includes under 15,000 clones, 78% of them seen just once. This CDR3 spans 13 amino acids. The germline V gene encodes CDR1 SGDLS and CDR2 YYNGEE. The ends lost 4 bases at V and 7 bases at J; junction bases unmatched: 5. Time point noted: 2015-2016 season, pre-vaccination. Regarding this clone: Antigen: not known.

The origin of this receptor is an adult who received the influenza vaccine. The V and J genes are TRBV9 and TRBJ1-2; 9 bases agree with TRBD1. Sample: CXCR5- memory CD4+ T cells sorted from blood, taken on the day of influenza vaccination. CDR3 nucleotide sequence: TGTGCCAGCAGCCAGACAGGGGGGGCTGGCTACACCTTC. The encoded protein is CASSQTGGAGYTF.